The 2 T cell receptor beta chains presented below share a single source sample, sequenced in a study of T-cell memory formation after mild COVID-19. A single record per CDR3 protein comes from TCRdb applying MiXCR to the 5' RACE reads. The profile shows fewer than 90,000 distinct CDR3 sequences, roughly 13% of them singletons. Material for sequencing was PBMCs or a T cell subset sorted from them (not recorded which). These receptors all come from a young man who had mild COVID-19 (a few samples of this study predate the infection). Cell type and time point are not known.

This clonotype has only a few counts. The chain joins TRBV7-9 to TRBJ1-4; D remains unclear. The length of the CDR3 is 16 residues. Per germline, CDR1 SEHNR and CDR2 FQNEAQ (reference sequence). The ends were cut back, 2 bases at V and 0 bases at J, with 10 bases in the middle. The CDR3 DNA is TGTGCCAGCAGCTTAACACGAGGCTCAACTAATGAAAAACTGTTTTTT. Translating gives CASSLTRGSTNEKLFF.

The rearrangement joins TRBV3-1 to TRBJ1-1; 10 positions agree with TRBD1. There are 18 residues in the CDR3. In germline, CDR1 is LGHDT, CDR2 YNNKEL (reference sequence). V gave up 4 bases and J gave up 1 base; unmatched junction bases: 12. CDR3 DNA sequence: TGTGCCAGCAGCCCTGGATGGGGGACAGGGGACGAGAACACTGAAGCTTTCTTT. It is translated as CASSPGWGTGDENTEAFF.